Listed here is a single T cell receptor (beta chain). The data were taken from a study of blood T cell repertoires in COVID-19. Overall study: Acute and convalescent COVID-19 specimens originated in the United States, Italy and Spain. Sample material is recorded as cDNA or gDNA derived from T cells, B-cell-depleted T cells, or PBMCs.

CDR1 is SGHVS and CDR2 is FQNEAQ in the germline V gene. CDR3 length equals 16 residues. V lost 0 bases and J lost 2, with 14 bases in between. Sequencing used immunoSEQ multiplex PCR; TCRdb keeps in-frame clones, though not all of them. There are approximately 170,000 clones in the sample; roughly nine tenths occur only once, and roughly 9.8% lies in the top ten. This chain connects TRBV7-8 to TRBJ2-7; maybe TRBD2 (5 bases). The clonotype was recovered from a woman aged 55-70 years with COVID-19, enrolled during active disease. Sample: peripheral blood. For the CDR3, the DNA is TGTGCCAGCAGCTTAGCCCTTGGCGGGCTTACCTACGAGCAGTACTTC. Encoded protein: CASSLALGGLTYEQYF.